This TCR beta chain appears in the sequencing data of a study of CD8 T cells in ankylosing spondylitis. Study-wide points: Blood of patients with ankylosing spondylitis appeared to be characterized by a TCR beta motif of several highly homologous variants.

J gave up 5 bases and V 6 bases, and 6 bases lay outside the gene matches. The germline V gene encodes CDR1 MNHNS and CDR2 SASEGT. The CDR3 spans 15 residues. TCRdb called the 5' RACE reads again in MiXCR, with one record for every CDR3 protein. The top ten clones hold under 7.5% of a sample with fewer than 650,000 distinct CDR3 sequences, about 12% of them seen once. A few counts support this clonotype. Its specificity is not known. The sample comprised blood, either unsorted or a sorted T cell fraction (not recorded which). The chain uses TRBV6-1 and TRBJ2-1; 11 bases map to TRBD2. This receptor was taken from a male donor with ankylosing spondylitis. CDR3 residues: CASRPTSGSNNEQFF. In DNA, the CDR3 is TGTGCCAGCAGGCCTACTAGCGGGAGTAACAATGAGCAGTTCTTC.